This T cell receptor beta chain was sequenced for a study of shared clonotypes between healthy human individuals. V shed 4 bases and J 10 bases; nucleotides not matched to a gene: 10. Germline V CDR1 and CDR2: MGHDK, SYGVNS. The CDR3 contains 15 residues. TCRdb's copy holds only in-frame clones and misses some; the assay was immunoSEQ multiplex PCR. This table holds 2 million to 2.5 million clones, just under 95% found once. The gene calls are TRBV25-1 and TRBJ2-1, with 10 bases lining up with TRBD1. Sequenced material: naive CD4+ T cells from PBMCs. The subset was: CD45RA+ positively selected. The receptor was isolated from a man aged 18-30 years in good health. Some clones in this sample may be carry-over from other donors' samples. As DNA, the CDR3 is TGTGCCAGCAGTGCCCGACAGGGGGCGGTGGGAGAGCAGTTCTTC. It translates to CASSARQGAVGEQFF.